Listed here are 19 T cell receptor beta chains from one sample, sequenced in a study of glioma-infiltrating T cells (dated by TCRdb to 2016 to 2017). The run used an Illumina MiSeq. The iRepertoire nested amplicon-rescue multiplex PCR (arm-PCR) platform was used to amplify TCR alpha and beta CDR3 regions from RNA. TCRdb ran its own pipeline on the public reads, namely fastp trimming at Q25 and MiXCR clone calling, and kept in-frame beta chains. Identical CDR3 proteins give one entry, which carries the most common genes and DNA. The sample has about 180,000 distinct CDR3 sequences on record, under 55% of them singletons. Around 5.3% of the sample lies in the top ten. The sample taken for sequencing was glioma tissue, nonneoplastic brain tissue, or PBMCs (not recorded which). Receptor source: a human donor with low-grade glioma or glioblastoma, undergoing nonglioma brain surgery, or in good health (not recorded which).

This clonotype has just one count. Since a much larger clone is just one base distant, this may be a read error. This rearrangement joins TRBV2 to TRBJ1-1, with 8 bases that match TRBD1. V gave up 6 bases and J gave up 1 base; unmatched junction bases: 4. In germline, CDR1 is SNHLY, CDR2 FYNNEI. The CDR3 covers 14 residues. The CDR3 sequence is CASRRGQENTEAFF. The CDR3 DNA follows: TGTGCCAGCAGGAGGGGACAGGAGAACACTGAAGCTTTCTTT.

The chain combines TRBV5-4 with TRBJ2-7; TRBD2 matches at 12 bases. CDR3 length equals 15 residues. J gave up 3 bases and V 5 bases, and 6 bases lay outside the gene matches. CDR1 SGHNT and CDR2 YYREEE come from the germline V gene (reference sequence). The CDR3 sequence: CASSPLAGGYYEQYF. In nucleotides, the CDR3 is TGTGCCAGCAGTCCTCTAGCGGGGGGGTACTACGAGCAGTACTTC. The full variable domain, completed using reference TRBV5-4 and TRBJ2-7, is ETGVTQSPTHLIKTRGQQVTLRCSSQSGHNTVSWYQQALGQGPQFIFQYYREEENGRGNFPPRFSGLQFPNYSSELNVNALELDDSALYLCASSPLAGGYYEQYFGPGTRLTVT.

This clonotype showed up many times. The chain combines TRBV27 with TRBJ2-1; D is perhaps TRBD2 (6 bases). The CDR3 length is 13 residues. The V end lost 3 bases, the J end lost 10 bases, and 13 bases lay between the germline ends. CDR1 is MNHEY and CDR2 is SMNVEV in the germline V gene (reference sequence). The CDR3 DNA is TGTGCCAGCAGTTTGGGACTCCATAAAGAGCAGTTCTTC. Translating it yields CASSLGLHKEQFF.

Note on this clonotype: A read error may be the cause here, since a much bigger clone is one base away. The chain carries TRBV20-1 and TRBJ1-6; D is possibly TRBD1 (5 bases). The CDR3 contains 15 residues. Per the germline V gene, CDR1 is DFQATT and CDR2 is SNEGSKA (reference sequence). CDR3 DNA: TGCAGTGCCACGGGACCGACTACCTATAATTCACACCTCCACTTT. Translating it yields CSATGPTTYNSHLHF.

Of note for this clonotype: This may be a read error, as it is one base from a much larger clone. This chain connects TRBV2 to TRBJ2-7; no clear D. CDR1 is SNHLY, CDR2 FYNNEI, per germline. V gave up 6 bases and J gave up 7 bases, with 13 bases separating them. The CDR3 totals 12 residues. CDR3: CASRPRSGEQYF. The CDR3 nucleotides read TGTGCCAGCAGACCCCGGTCTGGGGAGCAGTACTTC.

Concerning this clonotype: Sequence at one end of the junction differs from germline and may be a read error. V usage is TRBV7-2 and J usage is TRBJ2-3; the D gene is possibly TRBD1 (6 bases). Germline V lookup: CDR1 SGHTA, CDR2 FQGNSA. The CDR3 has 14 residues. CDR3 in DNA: TGTGCCATCAGCTTTCAATCAGGGGCAGATACGCAGTATTTT. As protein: CAISFQSGADTQYF.

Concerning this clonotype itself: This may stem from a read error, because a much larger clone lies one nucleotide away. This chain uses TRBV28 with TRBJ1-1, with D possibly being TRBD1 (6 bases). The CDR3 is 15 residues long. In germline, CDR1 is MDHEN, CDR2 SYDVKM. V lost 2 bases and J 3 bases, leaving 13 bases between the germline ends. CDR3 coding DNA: TGTGCCAGCAGTTTAACCCGACAGGTCCACACTGAAGCTTTCTTT. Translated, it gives CASSLTRQVHTEAFF.

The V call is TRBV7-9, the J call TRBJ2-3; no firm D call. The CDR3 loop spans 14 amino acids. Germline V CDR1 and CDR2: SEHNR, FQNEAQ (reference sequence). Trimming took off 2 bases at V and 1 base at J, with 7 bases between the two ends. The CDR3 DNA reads TGTGCCAGCAGCTTATCTGTGGGCACAGATACGCAGTATTTT. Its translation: CASSLSVGTDTQYF.

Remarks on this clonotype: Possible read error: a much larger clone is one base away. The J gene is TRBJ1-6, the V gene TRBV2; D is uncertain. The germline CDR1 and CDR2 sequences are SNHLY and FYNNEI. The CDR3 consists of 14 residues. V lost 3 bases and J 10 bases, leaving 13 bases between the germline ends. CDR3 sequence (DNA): TGTGCCAGCAGTGATAGGGCGACAAACTCACCCCTCCACTTT. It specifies CASSDRATNSPLHF.

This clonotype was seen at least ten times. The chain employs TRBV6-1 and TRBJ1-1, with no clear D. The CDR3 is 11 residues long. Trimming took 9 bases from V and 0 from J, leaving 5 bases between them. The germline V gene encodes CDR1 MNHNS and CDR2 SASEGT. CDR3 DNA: TGTGCCAGTAGCATGAACACTGAAGCTTTCTTT. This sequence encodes CASSMNTEAFF.

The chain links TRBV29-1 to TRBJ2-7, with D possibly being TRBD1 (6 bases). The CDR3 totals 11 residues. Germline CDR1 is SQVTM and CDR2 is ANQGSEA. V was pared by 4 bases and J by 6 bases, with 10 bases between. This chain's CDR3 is CSVGQAGEQYF. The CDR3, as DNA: TGCAGCGTTGGACAGGCTGGCGAGCAGTACTTC.

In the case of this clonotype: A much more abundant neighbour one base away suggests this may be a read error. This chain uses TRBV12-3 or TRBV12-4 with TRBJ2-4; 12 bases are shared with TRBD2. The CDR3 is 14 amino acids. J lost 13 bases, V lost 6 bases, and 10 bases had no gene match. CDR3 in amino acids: CASSGLAGSGEQYF. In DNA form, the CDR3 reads TGTGCCAGCAGCGGACTAGCGGGATCAGGGGAGCAGTACTTC.

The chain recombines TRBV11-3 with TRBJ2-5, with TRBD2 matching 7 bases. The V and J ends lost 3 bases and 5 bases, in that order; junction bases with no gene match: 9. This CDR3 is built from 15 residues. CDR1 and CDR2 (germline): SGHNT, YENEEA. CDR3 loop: CASSLGRELRETQYF. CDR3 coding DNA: TGTGCCAGCAGCTTGGGGCGGGAGTTGCGCGAGACCCAGTACTTC.

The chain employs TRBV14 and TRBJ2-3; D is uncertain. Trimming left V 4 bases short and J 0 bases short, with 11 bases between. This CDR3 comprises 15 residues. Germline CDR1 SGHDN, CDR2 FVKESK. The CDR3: CASSPGFLSTDTQYF. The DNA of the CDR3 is TGTGCCAGCAGCCCCGGATTTTTGAGCACAGATACGCAGTATTTT.

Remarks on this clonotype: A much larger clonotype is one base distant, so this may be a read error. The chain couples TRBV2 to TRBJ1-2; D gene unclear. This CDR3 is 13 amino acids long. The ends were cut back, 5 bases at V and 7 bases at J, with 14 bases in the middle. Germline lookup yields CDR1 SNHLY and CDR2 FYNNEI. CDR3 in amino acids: CASSNREMVGYTF. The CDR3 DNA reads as TGTGCCAGCAGTAATCGGGAGATGGTTGGCTACACCTTC.

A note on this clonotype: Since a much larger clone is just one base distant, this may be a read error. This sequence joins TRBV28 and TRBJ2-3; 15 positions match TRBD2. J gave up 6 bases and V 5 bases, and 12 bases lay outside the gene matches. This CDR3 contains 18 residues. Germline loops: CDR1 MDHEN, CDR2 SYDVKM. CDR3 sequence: CASSVGLAGGHIPDTQYF. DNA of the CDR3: TGTGCCAGCAGTGTGGGACTAGCGGGAGGCCACATCCCCGATACGCAGTATTTT.

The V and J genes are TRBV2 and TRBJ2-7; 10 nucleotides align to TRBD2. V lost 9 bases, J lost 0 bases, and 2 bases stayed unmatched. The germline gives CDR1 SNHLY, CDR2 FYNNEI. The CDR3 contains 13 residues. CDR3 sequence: CASLAGDSYEQYF. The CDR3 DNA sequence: TGTGCCAGTCTAGCGGGGGACTCCTACGAGCAGTACTTC.

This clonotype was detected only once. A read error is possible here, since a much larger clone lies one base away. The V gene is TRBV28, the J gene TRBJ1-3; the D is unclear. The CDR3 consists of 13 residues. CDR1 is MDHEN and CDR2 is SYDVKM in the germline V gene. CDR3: CARTGGSGNTIYF. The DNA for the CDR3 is TGTGCTAGGACTGGCGGCTCTGGAAACACCATATATTTT.

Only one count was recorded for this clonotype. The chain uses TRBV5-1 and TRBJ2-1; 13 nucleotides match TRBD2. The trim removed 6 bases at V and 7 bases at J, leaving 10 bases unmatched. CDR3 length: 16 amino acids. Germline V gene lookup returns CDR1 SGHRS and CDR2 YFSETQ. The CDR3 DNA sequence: TGCGCCAGCAACTCACAACCGGGACTAGCGGGGAATGAGCAGTTCTTC. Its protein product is CASNSQPGLAGNEQFF.